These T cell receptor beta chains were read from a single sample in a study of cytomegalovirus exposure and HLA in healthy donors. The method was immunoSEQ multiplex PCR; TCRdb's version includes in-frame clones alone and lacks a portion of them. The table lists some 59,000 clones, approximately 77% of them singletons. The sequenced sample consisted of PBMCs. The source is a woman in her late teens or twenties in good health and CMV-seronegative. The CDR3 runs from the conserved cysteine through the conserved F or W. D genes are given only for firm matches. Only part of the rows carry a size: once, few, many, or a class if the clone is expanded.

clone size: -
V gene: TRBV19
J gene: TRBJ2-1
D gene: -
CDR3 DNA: TGTGCCAGTAGTATAGATCTTGAGGGGGGGGGATCCTACAATGAGCAGTTCTTC
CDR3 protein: CASSIDLEGGGSYNEQFF

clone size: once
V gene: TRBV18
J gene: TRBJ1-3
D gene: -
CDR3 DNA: TGTGCCAGCTCACCACGATCGTCTAGCTCTGGAAACACCATATATTTT
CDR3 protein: CASSPRSSSSGNTIYF

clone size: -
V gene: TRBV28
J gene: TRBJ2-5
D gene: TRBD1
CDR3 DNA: TGTGCCACAGGGACAGAGGGCTACCAAGAGACCCAGTACTTC
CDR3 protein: CATGTEGYQETQYF

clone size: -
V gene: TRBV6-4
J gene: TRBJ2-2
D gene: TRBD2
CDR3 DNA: TGTGCCAGCAGTGACTCGAGGGAGGGCGTCACCGGGGAGCTGTTTTTT
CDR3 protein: CASSDSREGVTGELFF

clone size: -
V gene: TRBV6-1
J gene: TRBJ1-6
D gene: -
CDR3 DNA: TGTGCCAGCAGTGAAATGAGCTCCTATAATTCACCCCTCCACTTT
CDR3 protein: CASSEMSSYNSPLHF

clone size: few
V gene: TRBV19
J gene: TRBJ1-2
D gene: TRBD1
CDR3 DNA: TGTGCCAGCGCACGGACAGGGTTCGGCTACACCTTC
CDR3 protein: CASARTGFGYTF

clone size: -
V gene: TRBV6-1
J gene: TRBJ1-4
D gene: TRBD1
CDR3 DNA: TGTGCCAGCAGGGGGACAGGGAATGAAAAACTGTTTTTT
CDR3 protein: CASRGTGNEKLFF

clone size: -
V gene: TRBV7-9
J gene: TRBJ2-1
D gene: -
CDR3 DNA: TGTGCCAGCAGCTCCGGGAACAATGAGCAGTTCTTC
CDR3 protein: CASSSGNNEQFF

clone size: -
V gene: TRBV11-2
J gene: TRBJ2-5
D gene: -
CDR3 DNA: TGTGCCAGCAGTTTTAGTCTTGCAGAGACCCAGTACTTC
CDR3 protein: CASSFSLAETQYF

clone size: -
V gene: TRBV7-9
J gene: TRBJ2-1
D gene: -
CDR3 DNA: TGTGCCAGCAGCCCCCGGACTCGTCAGGCCAATGAGCAGTTCTTC
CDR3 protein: CASSPRTRQANEQFF

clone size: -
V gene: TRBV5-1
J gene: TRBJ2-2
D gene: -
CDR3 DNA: TGCGCCAGCAGCTTGGTCGGGACCGGGGAGCTGTTTTTT
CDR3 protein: CASSLVGTGELFF

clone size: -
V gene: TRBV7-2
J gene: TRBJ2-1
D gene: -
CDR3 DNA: TGTGCCAGCAGCTCCGAGCGCGGGACTGGGGGGAATGAGCAGTTCTTC
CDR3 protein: CASSSERGTGGNEQFF

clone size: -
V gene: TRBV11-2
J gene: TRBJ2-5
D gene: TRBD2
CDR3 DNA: TGTGCCAGCAGTCTAGGGACTAGCGGGACGGGTGAGACCCAGTACTTC
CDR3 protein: CASSLGTSGTGETQYF

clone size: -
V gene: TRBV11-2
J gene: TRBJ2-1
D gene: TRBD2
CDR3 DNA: TGTGCCAGCAGCGCGCTAGCGGGAGTAAGAAATGAGCAGTTCTTC
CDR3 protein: CASSALAGVRNEQFF